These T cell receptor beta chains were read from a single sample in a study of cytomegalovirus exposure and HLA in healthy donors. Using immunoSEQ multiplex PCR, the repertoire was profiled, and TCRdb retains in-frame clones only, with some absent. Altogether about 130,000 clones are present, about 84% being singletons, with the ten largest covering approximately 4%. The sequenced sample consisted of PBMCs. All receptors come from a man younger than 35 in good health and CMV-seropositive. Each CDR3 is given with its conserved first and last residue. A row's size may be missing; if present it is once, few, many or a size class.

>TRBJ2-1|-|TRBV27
CASRLGGSSYNEQFF
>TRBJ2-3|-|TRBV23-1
CASSLHRSYPYLPGQGCTDTQYF
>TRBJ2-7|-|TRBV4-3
CASSIRTGGYEQYF
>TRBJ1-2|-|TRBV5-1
CASSLEGYGYPF
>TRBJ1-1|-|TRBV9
CASSVVPGRENTEAFF
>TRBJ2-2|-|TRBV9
CASSARGAISAELFF
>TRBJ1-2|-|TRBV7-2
CASSSTRTGRSYGYTF
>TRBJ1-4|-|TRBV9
CASSVAPGSGEKLFF
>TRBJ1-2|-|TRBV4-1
CASSQAGTGNYGYTF
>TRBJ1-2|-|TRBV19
CASSISRFGLRDYGYTF
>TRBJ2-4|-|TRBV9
CASSEQPSGGQNIQYF
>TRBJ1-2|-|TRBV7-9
CASSATGAPYGYTF
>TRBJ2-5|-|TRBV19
CATADRVAETQYF
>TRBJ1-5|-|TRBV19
CASSIRGDQPQHF
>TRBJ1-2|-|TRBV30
CAWSDTSMTGRSDYGYTF
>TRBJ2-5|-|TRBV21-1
CASSWTGSEETQYF
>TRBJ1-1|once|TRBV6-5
CASSGGTGVNTEAFF
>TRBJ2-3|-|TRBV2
CASSERGQNTDTQYF
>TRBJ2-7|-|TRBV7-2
CASSSWTVGYEQYF
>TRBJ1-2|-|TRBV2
CASSEQMSHYGYTF
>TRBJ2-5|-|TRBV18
CASSPQGGQETQYF
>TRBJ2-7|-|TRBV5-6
CASSLEVGAVRQYF
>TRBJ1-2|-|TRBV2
CASSVGPTPGGYTF
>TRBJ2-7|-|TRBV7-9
CASSLEVGGFSYEQYF
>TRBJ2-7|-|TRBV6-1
CASSDQAGVSYEQYF
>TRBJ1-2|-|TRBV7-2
CASSLVPRQVSNYGYTF
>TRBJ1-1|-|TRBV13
CASSLARSSYTEAFF
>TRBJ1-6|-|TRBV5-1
CASTRDRGNSPLHF
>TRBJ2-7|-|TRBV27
CASSPTSGTGTYEQYF
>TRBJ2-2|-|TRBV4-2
CASTGTGSSGELFF
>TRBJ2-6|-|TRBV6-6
CASSYGGLCGANVLTF
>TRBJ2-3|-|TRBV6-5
CASSYSIWSDTQYF
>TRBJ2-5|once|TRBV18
CASSPSRTVQETQYF
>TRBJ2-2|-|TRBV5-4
CASSWGGQLAGGTGELFF
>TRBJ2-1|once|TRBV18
CASSPISSTYNEQFF
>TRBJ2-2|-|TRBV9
CASSVAVSGELFF
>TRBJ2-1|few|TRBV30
CAWSEGAEINNEQFF
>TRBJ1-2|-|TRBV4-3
CASSPEGRYGYTF
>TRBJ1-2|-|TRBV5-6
CASSLHRGTFNYGYTF
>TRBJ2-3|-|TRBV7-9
CASSSTNRGLTDTQYF
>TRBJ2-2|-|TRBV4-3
CASSQIAGSGGELFF
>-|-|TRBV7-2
CASSLGGRGYEQYF
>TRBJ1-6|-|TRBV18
CASSPLDSYNSPLHF
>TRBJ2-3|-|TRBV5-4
CASSLEGGSSTDTQYF
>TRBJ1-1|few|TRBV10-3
CAIREGLPNTEAFF
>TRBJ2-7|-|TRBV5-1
CASSQRQGSVGEQYF
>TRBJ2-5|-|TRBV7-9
CASSSSETQYF
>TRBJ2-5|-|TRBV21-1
CASSKRGGMKGETQYF
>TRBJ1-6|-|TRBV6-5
CASSYGQGIDSPLHF
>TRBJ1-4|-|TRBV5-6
CASSLVGTRRANEKLFF
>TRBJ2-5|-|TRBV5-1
CASSLVGTTGETQYF
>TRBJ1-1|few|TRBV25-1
CASRGDTEAFF
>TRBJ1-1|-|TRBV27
CASVRQGRVTEAFF
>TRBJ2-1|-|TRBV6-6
CATSRSGSSYNEQFF
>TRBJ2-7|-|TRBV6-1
CATGGGYEQYF
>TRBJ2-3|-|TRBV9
CASSAGTSGTDTQYF
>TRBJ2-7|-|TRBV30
CAWKLAGGSYEQYF
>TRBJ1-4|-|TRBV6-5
CASRTRDRAKLFF
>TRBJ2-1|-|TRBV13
CASSLGLAGDNEQFF
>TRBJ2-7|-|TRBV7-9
CSSSTRTGTSGYEQYF